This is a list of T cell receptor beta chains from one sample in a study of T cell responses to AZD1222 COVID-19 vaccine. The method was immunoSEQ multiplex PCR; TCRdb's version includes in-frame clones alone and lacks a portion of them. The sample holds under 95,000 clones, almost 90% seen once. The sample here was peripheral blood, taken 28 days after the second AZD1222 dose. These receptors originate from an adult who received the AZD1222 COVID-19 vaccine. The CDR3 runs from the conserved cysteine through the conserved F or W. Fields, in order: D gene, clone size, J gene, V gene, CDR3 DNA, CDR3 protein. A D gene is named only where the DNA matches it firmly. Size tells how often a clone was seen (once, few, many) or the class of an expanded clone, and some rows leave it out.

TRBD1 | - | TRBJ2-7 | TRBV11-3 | TGTGCCAGCAGCCCGGGGACAGTGAGGGAGCAGTACTTC | CASSPGTVREQYF
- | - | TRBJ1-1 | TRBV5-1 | TGCGCCAGCAGCCTCCGGGACACCCGCGTCTGGAACACTGAAGCTTTCTTT | CASSLRDTRVWNTEAFF
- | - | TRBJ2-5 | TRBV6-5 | TGTGCCAGCAGTTACCCGGGGTCCGGCCAGGAGACCCAGTACTTC | CASSYPGSGQETQYF
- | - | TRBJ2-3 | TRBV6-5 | TGTGCCAGCAGTTACCAGGGACCAGATACGCAGTATTTT | CASSYQGPDTQYF
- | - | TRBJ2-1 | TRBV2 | TGTGCCAGCAGGGGGGTTCAGGTGCGGGCCCGGTTCTTC | CASRGVQVRARFF
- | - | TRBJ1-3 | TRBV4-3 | TGCGCCAGCAGCCAAGAAACGCACTCTGGAAACACCATATATTTT | CASSQETHSGNTIYF
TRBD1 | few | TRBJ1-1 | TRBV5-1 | TGCGCCAGCAGCGGGACAGTGAACACTGAAGCTTTCTTT | CASSGTVNTEAFF
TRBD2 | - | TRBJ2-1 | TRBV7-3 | TGTGCCAGCAGCTTAACCGGGACTAGCGGGACGAATGAGCAGTTCTTC | CASSLTGTSGTNEQFF
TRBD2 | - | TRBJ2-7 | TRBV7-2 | TGTGCCAGCAGCTTAGGTCTAGCGGGACTATCCTACGAGCAGTACTTC | CASSLGLAGLSYEQYF
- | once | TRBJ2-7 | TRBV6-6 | TGTGCCAGCAAAAACTCTCAGGGTATCTACGAGCAGTACTTC | CASKNSQGIYEQYF
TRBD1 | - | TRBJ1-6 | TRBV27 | TGTGCCAGCAGTGACGGACAGGGACGGTCACCCCTCCACTTT | CASSDGQGRSPLHF
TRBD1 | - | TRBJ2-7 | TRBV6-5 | TGTGCCAGCAGTTTCCGACAGGGACCATTGGACTTC | CASSFRQGPLDF
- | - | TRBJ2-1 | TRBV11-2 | TGTGCCAGCAGCTTAGTCGGGAGCAATAATGAGCAGTTCTTC | CASSLVGSNNEQFF
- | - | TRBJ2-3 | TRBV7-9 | TGTGCCAGCAGCGACACCGGGACCTTCACTGACACAGATACGCAGTATTTT | CASSDTGTFTDTDTQYF
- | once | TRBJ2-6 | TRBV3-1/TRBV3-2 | TGTGCCAGCAGAACGCGAGGGGAAAATCTTGGGGCCAACGTCCTGACTTTC | CASRTRGENLGANVLTF
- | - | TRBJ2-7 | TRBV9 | TGTGCCAGCAGCGTTATGGACTCTTCGAGCTCCTACGAGCAGTACTTC | CASSVMDSSSSYEQYF
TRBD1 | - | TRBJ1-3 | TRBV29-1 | TGCAGCGTTCGGGACAGCGGAAACACCATATATTTT | CSVRDSGNTIYF
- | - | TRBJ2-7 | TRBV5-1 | TGCGCCAGCAGCTTGGTAGATGGCTACGAGCAGTACTTC | CASSLVDGYEQYF
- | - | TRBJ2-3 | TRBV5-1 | TGCGCCAGCAGCCCAGGGGCCCATACAGATACGCAGTATTTT | CASSPGAHTDTQYF
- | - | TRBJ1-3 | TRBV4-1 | TGCGCCAGCAGCCAAGTTGGAAACACCATATATTTT | CASSQVGNTIYF
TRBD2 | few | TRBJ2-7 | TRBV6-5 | TGTGCCACCACTCCCGGGAGGAGCAGCTCCTACGAGCAGTACTTC | CATTPGRSSSYEQYF
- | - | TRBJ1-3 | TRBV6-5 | TGTGCCAGCAGGAGGGCTTTCTCTGGAAACACCATATATTTT | CASRRAFSGNTIYF
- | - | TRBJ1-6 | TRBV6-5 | TGTGCCAGCAGTTCCGGGTGGTCACCCCTCCACTTT | CASSSGWSPLHF
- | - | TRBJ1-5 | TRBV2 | TGTGCCAGCAGTGAACAGGGCTTCAGCAATCAGCCCCAGCATTTT | CASSEQGFSNQPQHF
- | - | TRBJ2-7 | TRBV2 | TGTGCCAGCAGTGACTGGCAGGCTCCATCCTACGAGCAGTACTTC | CASSDWQAPSYEQYF
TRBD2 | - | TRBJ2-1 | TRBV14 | TGTGCCAGCAGCTCTGGACTAGCGGGAGGCAATGAGCAGTTCTTC | CASSSGLAGGNEQFF
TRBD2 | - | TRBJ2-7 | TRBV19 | TGTGCCAGTACCCCCGGGGGGGACACCTACGAGCAGTACTTC | CASTPGGDTYEQYF